This TCR beta chain was recorded in a study of CD8+CD57+ T cells in acquired aplastic anemia. All patients picked for sequencing had shown, by flow cytometry, an expansion of CD8+CD57+ cells. V shed 3 bases, J shed 2 bases, and the junction held 6 bases outside the gene matches. The CDR3 runs to 15 residues. Germline V lookup: CDR1 SGHDN, CDR2 FVKESK. Genomic DNA constituted the template upon which TCR beta VDJ and CDR3 profiling was performed. TCRdb analysed the reads with MiXCR anew, one entry per CDR3 protein. The profile covers hundreds of thousands of distinct CDR3 sequences, with approximately 33% appearing a single time and approximately 0.82% taken by the ten largest.

The TCR originated in a human donor with aplastic anemia. Sample: sorted CD4+, CD8+, or CD8+CD57+ T cells (not recorded which) from PBMCs. The chain combines TRBV14 with TRBJ1-1; 7 nucleotides align to TRBD1. CDR3 amino acids: CASSQATGYNTEAFF. CDR3 DNA sequence: TGTGCCAGCAGCCAGGCGACAGGGTACAACACTGAAGCTTTCTTT.